One sample yielded the 5 T cell receptor beta chains listed below, sequenced in a study of low-dose radiotherapy and immunotherapy resistance in tumors. Gene-specific TRAV and TRBV primers were used for first-strand cDNA, covering alpha and beta chains. TCR amplification ran 20 PCR cycles using constant-region and V-primer adapter primers. TCRdb re-analysed the reads in MiXCR, keeping a single row per CDR3 protein. Here the sample spans around 20,000 distinct CDR3 sequences, around 74% being singletons. All receptors derive from a human donor with advanced metastatic prostate, ovarian, gallbladder or colorectal cancer (not recorded which). This table probably holds off-target reads from a library built for another chain.

V usage is TRBV28 and J usage is TRBJ2-2; possibly TRBD2 for D (6 bases). The germline V gene encodes CDR1 MDHEN and CDR2 SYDVKM. V was cut by 4 bases and J by 6 bases, with 9 bases left in between. The CDR3 is 13 residues long. The CDR3 is CASSSAGSGELFF. The DNA of the CDR3 is TGTGCCAGCAGTTCCGCGGGGTCCGGGGAGCTGTTTTTT.

The chain links TRBV2 to TRBJ2-2, with TRBD1 matching over 7 bases. The CDR3 consists of 14 residues. J lost 2 bases, V lost 7 bases, and 4 bases had no gene match. Germline CDR1 SNHLY, CDR2 FYNNEI. The DNA for the CDR3 is TGTGCCAGCATCCGGACAGGCAACACCGGGGAGCTGTTTTTT. Translating gives CASIRTGNTGELFF.

The chain carries TRBV28 and TRBJ2-2; 7 bases align to TRBD2. This CDR3 is built from 16 residues. V gave up 1 base and J gave up 1 base; unmatched junction bases: 3. The germline V gene encodes CDR1 MDHEN and CDR2 SYDVKM. CDR3 sequence: CASSLYGGRNTGELFF. CDR3 nucleotides: TGTGCCAGCAGTTTATACGGGGGGAGGAACACCGGGGAGCTGTTTTTT. The entire variable domain, with the rest obtained from reference TRBV28 and TRBJ2-2, is as follows: DVKVTQSSRYLVKRTGEKVFLECVQDMDHENMFWYRQDPGLGLRLIYFSYDVKMKEKGDIPEGYSVSREKKERFSLILESASTNQTSMYLCASSLYGGRNTGELFFGEGSRLTVL.

The chain recombines TRBV7-9 with TRBJ2-1, with D possibly being TRBD2 (7 bases). Trimming left V 4 bases short and J 0 bases short, with 31 bases between. Germline V lookup: CDR1 SEHNR, CDR2 FQNEAQ (reference sequence). There are 22 residues in the CDR3. This CDR3 reads CASSSTDLASGQKGGSYNEQFF. In nucleotides, the CDR3 is TGTGCCAGCAGCTCTACCGACTTGGCTAGCGGCCAGAAGGGGGGCTCCTACAATGAGCAGTTCTTC.

The V call is TRBV19, the J call TRBJ1-2; D uncertain. This CDR3 spans 13 amino acids. Deletions cut 0 bases from V and 4 bases from J, with 6 bases between. From germline, CDR1 is LNHDA and CDR2 SQIVND (reference sequence). CDR3 sequence: CASSIEMSYGYTF. CDR3 bases: TGTGCCAGTAGTATAGAGATGAGCTATGGCTACACCTTC.